The clone carrying this TCR beta chain has more than one count but fewer than ten. Its antigen remains unidentified. Original processing methods: A papillary thyroid cancer distant-metastasis classifier was built from CDR3 differences across clinicopathological groups. TCRdb recomputed clones from the PCR reads via MiXCR. Here the V and J calls rest on TCRdb's processing, not on the authors' analysis. The sample yields around 16,000 clones, about 23% seen once. Treatment of any kind had been given to no patient before thyroid surgery. The sample is drawn from a study of metastatic and nonmetastatic thyroid tumors. Whole-study context: Patients with malignant and benign thyroid disease provided blood and tumor or nodule tissue, whose repertoires were compared.

Whole-study results and caveats: Compared with benign nodules, malignant thyroid tumors were reported to have significantly higher TCR beta diversity in both blood and tumor.

This sequence was found in a male donor with papillary thyroid cancer or a benign thyroid nodule (not recorded which). Some clones in this sample may be carry-over from other donors' samples. Sequenced material: blood.

CDR3 protein: CASSYYLGVNSYEQYF. DNA of the CDR3: TGTGCCAGCAGTTACTACTTGGGGGTTAACTCCTACGAGCAGTACTTC. V gene TRBV6-2 or TRBV6-3 combines with J gene TRBJ2-7; D may match TRBD1 or TRBD2 (5 bases each). The V gene lost 1 base and the J gene lost 0 bases, with 13 bases spanning the gap. This CDR3 has 16 residues. The germline V gene has CDR1 MNHEY and CDR2 SVGEGT.